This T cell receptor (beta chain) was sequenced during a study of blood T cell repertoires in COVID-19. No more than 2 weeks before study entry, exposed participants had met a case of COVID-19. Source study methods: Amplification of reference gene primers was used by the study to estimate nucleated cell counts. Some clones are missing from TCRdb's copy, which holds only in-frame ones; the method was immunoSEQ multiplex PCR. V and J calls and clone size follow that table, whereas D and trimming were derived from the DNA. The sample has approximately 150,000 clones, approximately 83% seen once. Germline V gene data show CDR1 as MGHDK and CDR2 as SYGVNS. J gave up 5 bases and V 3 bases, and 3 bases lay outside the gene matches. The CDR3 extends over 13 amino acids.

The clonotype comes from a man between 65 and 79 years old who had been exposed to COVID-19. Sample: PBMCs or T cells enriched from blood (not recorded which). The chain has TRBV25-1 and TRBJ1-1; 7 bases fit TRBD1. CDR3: CASSETGRTEAFF. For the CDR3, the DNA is TGTGCCAGCAGTGAGACAGGGAGAACTGAAGCTTTCTTT.